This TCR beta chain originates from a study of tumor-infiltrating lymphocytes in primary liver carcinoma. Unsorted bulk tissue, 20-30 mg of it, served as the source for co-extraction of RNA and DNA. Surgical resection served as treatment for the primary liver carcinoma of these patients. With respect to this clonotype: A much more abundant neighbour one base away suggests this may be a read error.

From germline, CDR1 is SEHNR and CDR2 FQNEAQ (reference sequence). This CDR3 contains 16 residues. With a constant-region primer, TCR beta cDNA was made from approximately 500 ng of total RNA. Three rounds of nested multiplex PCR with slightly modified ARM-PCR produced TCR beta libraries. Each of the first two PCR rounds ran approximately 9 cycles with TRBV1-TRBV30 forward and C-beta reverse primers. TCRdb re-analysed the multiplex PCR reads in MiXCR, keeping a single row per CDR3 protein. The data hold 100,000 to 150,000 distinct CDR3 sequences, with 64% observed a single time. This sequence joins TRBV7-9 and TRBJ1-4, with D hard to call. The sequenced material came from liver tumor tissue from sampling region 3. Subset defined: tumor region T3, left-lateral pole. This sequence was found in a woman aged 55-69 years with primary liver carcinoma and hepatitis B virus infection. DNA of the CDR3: TGTGCCAGCAGCTTAGCGCGGGGTGCAACTAATGTAAAACTGTTTTTT. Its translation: CASSLARGATNVKLFF.